Included here is one TCR beta chain sequence, with context. The antigen is unknown. Method: immunoSEQ multiplex PCR; TCRdb's copy keeps in-frame clones and lacks some. Of tens of thousands of clones listed, 85% to 90% are singletons. This sample's time point: week 35, safety follow-up. It was 300 ug of mutant IDH1 20-mer peptide that made up each vaccine dose, given with topical imiquimod. This sample was taken from a study of a mutant IDH1 vaccine in newly diagnosed glioma. Study information: Onset of vaccination occurred 4-6 weeks following radiotherapy alone, or with temozolomide cycles. Scheduled at week 35, visit V12 preceded visit V13, held at week 47.

Broader study findings: Whatever changes occurred in top peripheral T cell clonotypes seemed unrelated to pseudoprogression.

The sample here was PBMCs, taken from a glioma patient whose treatment included an IDH1 peptide vaccine. This sequence originates from a woman aged 40 to 50 with glioma.

The CDR3 coding sequence is TGTGCCAGCAGGAGACAGGCGGCAACTAATGAAAAACTGTTTTTT. Protein: CASRRQAATNEKLFF. The chain is built from TRBV6-5 and TRBJ1-4; a weak D match, TRBD1 (6 bases). With 6 bases removed from V and 0 bases from J, the gap between germline ends came to 11 bases. CDR3 length equals 15 residues. Germline V gene sequence: CDR1 MNHEY, CDR2 SVGAGI.